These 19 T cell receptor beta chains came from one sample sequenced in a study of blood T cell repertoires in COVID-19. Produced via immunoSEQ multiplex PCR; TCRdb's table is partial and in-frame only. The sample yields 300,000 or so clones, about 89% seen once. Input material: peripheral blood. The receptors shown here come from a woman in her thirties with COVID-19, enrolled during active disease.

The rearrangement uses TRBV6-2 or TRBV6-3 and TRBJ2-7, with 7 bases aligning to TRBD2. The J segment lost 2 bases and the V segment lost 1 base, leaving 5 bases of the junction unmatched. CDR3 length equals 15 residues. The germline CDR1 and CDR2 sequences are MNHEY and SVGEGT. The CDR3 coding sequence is TGTGCCAGCAGTTACTGGGGGGGAATCCCCTACGAGCAGTACTTC. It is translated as CASSYWGGIPYEQYF.

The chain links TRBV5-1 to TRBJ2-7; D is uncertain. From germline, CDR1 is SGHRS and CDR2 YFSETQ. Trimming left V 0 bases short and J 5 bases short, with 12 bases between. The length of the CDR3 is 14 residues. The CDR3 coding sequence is TGCGCCAGCAGCTTGGCCCTAGGAACGGACGAGCAGTACTTC. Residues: CASSLALGTDEQYF.

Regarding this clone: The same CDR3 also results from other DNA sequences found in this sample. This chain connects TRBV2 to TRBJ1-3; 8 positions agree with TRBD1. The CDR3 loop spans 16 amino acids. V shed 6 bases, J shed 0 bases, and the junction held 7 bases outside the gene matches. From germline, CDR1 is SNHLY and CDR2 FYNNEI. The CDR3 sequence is CASSGTGVDSGNTIYF. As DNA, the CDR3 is TGTGCCAGCAGCGGGACAGGCGTCGACTCTGGAAACACCATATATTTT.

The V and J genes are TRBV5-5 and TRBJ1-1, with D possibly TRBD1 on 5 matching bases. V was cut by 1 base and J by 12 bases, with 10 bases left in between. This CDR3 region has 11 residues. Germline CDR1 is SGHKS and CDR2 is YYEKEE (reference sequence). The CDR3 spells CASSLRQGSFF. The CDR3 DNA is TGTGCCAGCAGCTTGCGTCAGGGATCTTTCTTT.

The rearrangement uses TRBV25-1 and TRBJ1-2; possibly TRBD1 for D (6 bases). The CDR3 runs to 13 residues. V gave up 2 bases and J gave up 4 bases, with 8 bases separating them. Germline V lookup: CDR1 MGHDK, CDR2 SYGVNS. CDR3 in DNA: TGTGCCAGCAGTGAACCACAGGGCTATGGCTACACCTTC. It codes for CASSEPQGYGYTF.

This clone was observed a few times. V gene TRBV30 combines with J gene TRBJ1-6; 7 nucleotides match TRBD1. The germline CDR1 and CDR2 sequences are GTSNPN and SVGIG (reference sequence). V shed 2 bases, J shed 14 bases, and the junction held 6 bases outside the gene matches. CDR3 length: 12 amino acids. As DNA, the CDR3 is TGTGCCTGGAGTCCCCAGGGGGATACCCTCCACTTT. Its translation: CAWSPQGDTLHF.

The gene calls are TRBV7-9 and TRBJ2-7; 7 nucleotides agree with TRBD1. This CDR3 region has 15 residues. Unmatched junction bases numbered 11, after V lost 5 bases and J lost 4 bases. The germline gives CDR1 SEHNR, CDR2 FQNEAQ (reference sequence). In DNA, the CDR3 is TGTGCCAGCAGCCGACAGGGAATAGGATTTTACGAGCAGTACTTC. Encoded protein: CASSRQGIGFYEQYF.

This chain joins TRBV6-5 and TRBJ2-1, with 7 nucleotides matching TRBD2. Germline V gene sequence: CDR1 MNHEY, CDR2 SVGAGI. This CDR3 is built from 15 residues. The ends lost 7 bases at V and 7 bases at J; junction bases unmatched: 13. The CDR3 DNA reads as TGTGCCAGCACTACTTGGGCGGGAGTAGGAAATGAGCAGTTCTTC. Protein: CASTTWAGVGNEQFF.

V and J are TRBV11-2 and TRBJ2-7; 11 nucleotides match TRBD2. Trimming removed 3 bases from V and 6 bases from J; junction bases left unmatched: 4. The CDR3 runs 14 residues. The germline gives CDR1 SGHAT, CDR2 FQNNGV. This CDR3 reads CASSFGTSGTEQYF. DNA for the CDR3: TGTGCCAGCAGCTTCGGGACTAGCGGTACCGAGCAGTACTTC. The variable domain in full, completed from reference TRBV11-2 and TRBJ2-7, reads EAGVAQSPRYKIIEKRQSVAFWCNPISGHATLYWYQQILGQGPKLLIQFQNNGVVDDSQLPKDRFSAERLKGVDSTLKIQPAKLEDSAVYLCASSFGTSGTEQYFGPGTRLTVT.

The CDR3 loop is CSVQVAGYGEAFF. In DNA, the CDR3 is TGCAGCGTTCAGGTTGCGGGTTACGGTGAAGCTTTCTTT. The genes are TRBV29-1 and TRBJ1-1; no firm D call. CDR1 is SQVTM and CDR2 is ANQGSEA in the germline V gene. The CDR3 covers 13 residues. V was trimmed by 5 bases and J by 7 bases, leaving 17 bases between them.

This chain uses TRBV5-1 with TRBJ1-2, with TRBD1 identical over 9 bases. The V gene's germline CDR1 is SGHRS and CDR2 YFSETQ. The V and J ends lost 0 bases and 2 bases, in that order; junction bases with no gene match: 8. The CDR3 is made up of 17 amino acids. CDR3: CASSLDYRDRANYGYTF. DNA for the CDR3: TGCGCCAGCAGCTTGGACTACCGGGACAGGGCAAACTATGGCTACACCTTC.

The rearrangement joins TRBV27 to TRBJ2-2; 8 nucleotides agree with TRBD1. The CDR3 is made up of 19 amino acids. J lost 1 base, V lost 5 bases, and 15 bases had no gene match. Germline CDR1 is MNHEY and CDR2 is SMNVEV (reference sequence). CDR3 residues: CASSIYRGDRRKNTGELFF. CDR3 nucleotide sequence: TGTGCCAGCAGTATTTATCGCGGGGACAGGAGAAAGAACACCGGGGAGCTGTTTTTT.

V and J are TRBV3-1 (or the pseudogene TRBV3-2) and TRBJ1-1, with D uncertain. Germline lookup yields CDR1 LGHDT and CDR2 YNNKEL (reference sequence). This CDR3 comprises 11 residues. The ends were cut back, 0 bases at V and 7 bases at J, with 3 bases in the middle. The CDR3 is CASSQDLEAFF. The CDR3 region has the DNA TGTGCCAGCAGCCAAGATCTTGAAGCTTTCTTT.

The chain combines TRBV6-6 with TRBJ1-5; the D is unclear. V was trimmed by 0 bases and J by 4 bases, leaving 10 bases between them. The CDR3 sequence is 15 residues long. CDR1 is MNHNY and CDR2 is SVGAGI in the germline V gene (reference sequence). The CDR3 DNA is TGTGCCAGCAGTTACTCCCCAGGAGGGAATCAGCCCCAGCATTTT. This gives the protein CASSYSPGGNQPQHF.

The CDR3 coding sequence is TGTGCCAGCAGCTTAAGTTGGAGCTCCTACAATGAGCAGTTCTTC. Its protein is CASSLSWSSYNEQFF. This chain links TRBV7-2 with TRBJ2-1; no reliable D call. The CDR3 totals 15 residues. V lost 2 bases and J 0 bases, leaving 8 bases between the germline ends. CDR1 SGHTA and CDR2 FQGNSA come from the germline V gene.

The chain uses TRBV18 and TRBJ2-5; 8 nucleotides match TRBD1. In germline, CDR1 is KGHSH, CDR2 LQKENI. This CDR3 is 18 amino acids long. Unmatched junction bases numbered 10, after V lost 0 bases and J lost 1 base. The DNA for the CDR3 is TGTGCCAGCTCACCACCGACCCCGCAGGGGGCAATCCAAGAGACCCAGTACTTC. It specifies CASSPPTPQGAIQETQYF. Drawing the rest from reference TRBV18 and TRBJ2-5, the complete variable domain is NAGVMQNPRHLVRRRGQEARLRCSPMKGHSHVYWYRQLPEEGLKFMVYLQKENIIDESGMPKERFSAEFPKEGPSILRIQQVVRGDSAAYFCASSPPTPQGAIQETQYFGPGTRLLVL.

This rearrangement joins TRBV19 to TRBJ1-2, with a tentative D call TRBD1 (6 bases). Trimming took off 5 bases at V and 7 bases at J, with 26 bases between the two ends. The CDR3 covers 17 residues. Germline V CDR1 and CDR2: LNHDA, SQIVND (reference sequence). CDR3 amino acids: CASSATGYTGRSFGYTF. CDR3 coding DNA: TGTGCCAGTAGTGCAACAGGGTATACTGGGAGATCGTTTGGCTACACCTTC.

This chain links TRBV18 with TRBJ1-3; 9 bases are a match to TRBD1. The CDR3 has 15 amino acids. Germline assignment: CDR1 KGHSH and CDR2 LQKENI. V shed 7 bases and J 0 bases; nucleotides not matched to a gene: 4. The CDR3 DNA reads TGTGCCAGCTTACGGGACAGGGACTCTGGAAACACCATATATTTT. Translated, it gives CASLRDRDSGNTIYF.

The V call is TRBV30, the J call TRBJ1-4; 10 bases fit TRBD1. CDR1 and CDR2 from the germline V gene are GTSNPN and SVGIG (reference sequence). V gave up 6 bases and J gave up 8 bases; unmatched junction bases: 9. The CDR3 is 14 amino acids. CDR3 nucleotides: TGTGCCTGCACCGCCGGGACAGGGGAGGAAAAACTGTTTTTT. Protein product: CACTAGTGEEKLFF.